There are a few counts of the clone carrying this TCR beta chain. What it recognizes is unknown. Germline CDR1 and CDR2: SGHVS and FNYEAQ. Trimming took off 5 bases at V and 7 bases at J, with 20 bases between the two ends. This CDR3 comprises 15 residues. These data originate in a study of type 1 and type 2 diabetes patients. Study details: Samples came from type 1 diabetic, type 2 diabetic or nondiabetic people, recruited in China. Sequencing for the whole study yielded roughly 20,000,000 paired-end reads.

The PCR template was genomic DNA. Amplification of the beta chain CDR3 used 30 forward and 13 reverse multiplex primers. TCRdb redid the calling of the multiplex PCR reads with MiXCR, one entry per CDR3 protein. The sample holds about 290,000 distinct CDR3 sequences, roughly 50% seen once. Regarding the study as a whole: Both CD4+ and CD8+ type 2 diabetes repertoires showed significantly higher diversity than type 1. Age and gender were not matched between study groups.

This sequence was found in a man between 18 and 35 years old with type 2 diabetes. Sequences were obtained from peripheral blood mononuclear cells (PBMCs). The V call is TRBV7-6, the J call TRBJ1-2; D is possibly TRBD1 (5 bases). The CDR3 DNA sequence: TGTGCCAGCAGCCGGGACCAGACAGCCCTATTTGGCTACACCTTC. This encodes CASSRDQTALFGYTF.